The 12 T cell receptor beta chains given below trace back to one sample, sequenced in a study of T cells in tuberculosis. The method was immunoSEQ multiplex PCR; TCRdb's version includes in-frame clones alone and lacks a portion of them. The sample records approximately 57,000 clones, roughly 87% being singletons. Sorting used thawed, overnight-rested PBMC stained with anti-CD3, a viability dye and GMM-loaded CD1B tetramer. The lipid loaded on the CD1B tetramers was C32 glucose monomycolate from Rhodococcus equi. Material: CD1b-GMM tetramer-negative cells sorted from PBMCs. These TCRs come from an adult woman with latent tuberculosis.

The chain carries TRBV5-1 and TRBJ2-3; no reliable D call. The length of the CDR3 is 12 residues. Germline V CDR1 and CDR2: SGHRS, YFSETQ. V lost 4 bases and J 3 bases, leaving 6 bases between the germline ends. CDR3 bases: TGCGCCAGCAGCCCGTATACAGATACGCAGTATTTT. Encoded protein: CASSPYTDTQYF.

The chain carries TRBV6-1 and TRBJ2-5; D is possibly TRBD2 (7 bases). CDR3 length equals 18 residues. Germline V lookup: CDR1 MNHNS, CDR2 SASEGT. Trimming removed 0 bases from V and 0 bases from J, with 17 bases in between. CDR3 DNA sequence: TGTGCCAGCAGTGAAGCGGTCGAGGGGGGGGCGTACCAAGAGACCCAGTACTTC. The encoded protein is CASSEAVEGGAYQETQYF.

The CDR3 DNA is TGCGCCAGCAGCTTGGAAGGGGGGGCCTACAATGAGCAGTTCTTC. Protein: CASSLEGGAYNEQFF. The chain links TRBV5-1 to TRBJ2-1, with a possible D match to TRBD2 (7 bases). In germline, CDR1 is SGHRS, CDR2 YFSETQ. This CDR3 contains 15 residues. The germline V and J ends were trimmed by 0 bases and 2 bases, with 9 bases remaining between them.

The J gene is TRBJ1-5, the V gene TRBV10-3; TRBD1 matches at 8 bases. V lost 4 bases and J lost 1; bases outside the gene matches: 3. Germline CDR1 ENHRY, CDR2 SYGVKD. This CDR3 is built from 15 residues. The CDR3 nucleotides read TGTGCCATCAGTGGGACAGGGTTGAGCAATCAGCCCCAGCATTTT. The encoded protein is CAISGTGLSNQPQHF.

V is TRBV9 and J is TRBJ2-5, with 11 positions matching TRBD1. CDR1 and CDR2 from the germline V gene are SGDLS and YYNGEE. The CDR3 is 15 residues long. Trimming cost V 0 bases and J 4 bases; bases outside gene matches: 2. CDR3 amino acids: CASSVAGTGGETQYF. CDR3 nucleotide sequence: TGTGCCAGCAGCGTAGCCGGGACAGGGGGAGAGACCCAGTACTTC.

This clone was observed once. The CDR3 DNA is TGTGCCAGCAGCTTAGCGTACGGAGCCGCGAACACCGGGGAGCTGTTTTTT. This sequence encodes CASSLAYGAANTGELFF. The gene calls are TRBV7-9 and TRBJ2-2, with unresolved D. In germline, CDR1 is SEHNR, CDR2 FQNEAQ (reference sequence). This CDR3 comprises 17 residues. Trimming cost V 0 bases and J 0 bases, with 11 bases left between them.

V is TRBV6-4 and J is TRBJ2-4, with TRBD1 identical over 7 bases. This CDR3 is 16 amino acids long. CDR1 MRHNA and CDR2 SNTAGT come from the germline V gene. V gave up 4 bases and J gave up 10 bases; unmatched junction bases: 16. CDR3 DNA: TGTGCCAGCAGTGGCCGGACAGGTCCCACCAATGGGATTCAGTACTTC. It specifies CASSGRTGPTNGIQYF.

The chain is built from TRBV30 and TRBJ2-7; 7 nucleotides agree with TRBD1. Germline CDR1 GTSNPN, CDR2 SVGIG (reference sequence). This CDR3 comprises 12 residues. V lost 0 bases to trimming and J lost 5 bases; unmatched junction nucleotides: 1. The CDR3 region is CAWSVQGHEQYF. In DNA form, the CDR3 reads TGTGCCTGGAGTGTACAGGGGCACGAGCAGTACTTC.

The V gene is TRBV5-1, the J gene TRBJ2-3, with 8 bases fitting TRBD2. CDR1 is SGHRS, CDR2 YFSETQ, per germline. Germline trimming cut 5 bases from V and 0 bases from J; bases unmatched to any gene: 2. This CDR3 spans 14 amino acids. The CDR3 sequence: CASSSGVSTDTQYF. CDR3 DNA: TGCGCCAGCAGTAGCGGGGTTAGCACAGATACGCAGTATTTT.

The chain combines TRBV6-5 with TRBJ2-1, with D possibly being TRBD1 (5 bases). Between the trimmed V and J ends, which lost 4 bases and 6 bases, there was a span of 10 bases. The CDR3 totals 13 residues. CDR1 is MNHEY, CDR2 SVGAGI, per germline. CDR3 protein: CASSLGQGNEQFF. In DNA form, the CDR3 reads TGTGCCAGCAGTTTGGGGCAGGGCAATGAGCAGTTCTTC.

The chain joins TRBV19 to TRBJ1-4; no definite D call. This CDR3 comprises 17 residues. The germline CDR1 and CDR2 sequences are LNHDA and SQIVND (reference sequence). Trimming took off 9 bases at V and 4 bases at J, with 24 bases between the two ends. The CDR3 DNA reads as TGTGCCAGCACACCCAAGAACATCAATCGCTTTAATGAAAAACTGTTTTTT. Protein product: CASTPKNINRFNEKLFF. The variable domain in full, with the rest retrieved from reference TRBV19 and TRBJ1-4, is DGGITQSPKYLFRKEGQNVTLSCEQNLNHDAMYWYRQDPGQGLRLIYYSQIVNDFQKGDIAEGYSVSREKKESFPLTVTSAQKNPTAFYLCASTPKNINRFNEKLFFGSGTQLSVL.

The chain uses TRBV19 and TRBJ2-3, with 7 positions matching TRBD1. Germline V gene lookup returns CDR1 LNHDA and CDR2 SQIVND (reference sequence). CDR3 length: 16 residues. V lost 3 bases to trimming and J lost 4 bases; unmatched junction nucleotides: 10. The CDR3 sequence: CASSMKGAWGSDTQYF. CDR3 in DNA: TGTGCCAGTAGTATGAAGGGGGCATGGGGGTCAGATACGCAGTATTTT.